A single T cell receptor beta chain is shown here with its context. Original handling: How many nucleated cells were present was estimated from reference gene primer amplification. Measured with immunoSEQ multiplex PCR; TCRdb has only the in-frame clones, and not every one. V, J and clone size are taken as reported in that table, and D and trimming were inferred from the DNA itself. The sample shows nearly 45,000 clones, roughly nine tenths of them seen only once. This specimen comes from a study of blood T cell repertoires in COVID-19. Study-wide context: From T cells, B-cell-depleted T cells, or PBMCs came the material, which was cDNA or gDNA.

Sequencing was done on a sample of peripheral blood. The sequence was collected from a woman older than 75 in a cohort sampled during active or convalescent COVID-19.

CDR3 DNA: TGTGCCAGCAGCCCTAGGACAGTTAACACCGGGGAGCTGTTTTTT. Protein product: CASSPRTVNTGELFF. J is TRBJ2-2 and V is TRBV7-2; D perhaps matches TRBD1 (6 bases). The CDR3 has 15 amino acids. Trimming removed 5 bases from V and 2 bases from J, with 12 bases in between. The V gene's germline CDR1 is SGHTA and CDR2 FQGNSA.